This TCR beta chain was recorded in a study of T cell repertoires in cytomegalovirus infection. Looking at the study overall: The public TCR beta signatures pointed to both CMV infection and matching HLA type. Study results and caveats: Carriers of CMV plus the relevant HLA were identified by cumulative public TCR beta family frequency.

This CDR3 region has 12 residues. V lost 10 bases to trimming and J lost 1 base, with 11 bases between them. Germline assignment: CDR1 MDHEN and CDR2 SYDVKM. TCRdb fed the reads into MiXCR, producing one record per CDR3 protein. The sample lists a few hundred thousand distinct CDR3 sequences; almost 30% were seen once. Worth noting for this clonotype: Its antigen is not identified.

Sequenced here: cultured PBMCs, sampled from culture after CMV antigen stimulation. The source of this sequence is a human donor in good health (CMV status not recorded). Some clones in this sample may be carry-over from other donors' samples. The chain is built from TRBV28 and TRBJ2-7; no clear D. The CDR3 nucleotides read TGTGCCACCACAGCCTATTCCTACGAGCAGTACTTC. Its translation: CATTAYSYEQYF.